This section outlines one T cell receptor (beta chain) sequence together with its context. Its antigen is not yet known. The sample holds no much larger clone one base away, and base qualities are not on file. CDR1 and CDR2, looked up from the germline V gene, are MGHRA and YSYEKL. The germline ends are 10 bases apart after V is trimmed by 1 base and J by 6 bases. Including the terminal cysteine and phenylalanine, the CDR3 comprises 13 residues. The read is trimmed to its CDR3 DNA, 39 bases read in frame from base 1. This sample is drawn from a study of shared clonotypes between healthy human individuals (dated by TCRdb to about 2020). Describing the broader study: Three men and a couple of women, aged 18 to 49 years, made up the cohort. To estimate repertoire size and how much clonotype sharing occurs between individuals, the study deeply sequenced the blood TCR repertoires of roughly 5 healthy adults. For each donor, three plates each were used for CD4 naive and CD4 memory, two plates were used for CD8 naive, and one plate was used for CD8 memory. Per donor, leukapheresis produced somewhere between about 0.8 and 9.5 billion PBMCs. Different laboratories and diverse techniques were used to prepare libraries and sequence TCR repertoires, to increase sequencing depth and limit assay-specific biases.

Using the deep immunoSEQ assay, TCR CDR3 regions were amplified from genomic DNA by multiplex PCR. Extracted genomic DNA from each cell subset was spread evenly across all wells of several immunoSEQ 96-well plates, with each plate serving as a replicate. For sorted subsets, 150 to 250 ng genomic DNA, equal to 30,000 to 35,000 T cell genomes, was loaded into each replicate PCR. Purified libraries were measured with a Qubit 3.0 fluorometer, size-checked on a Bioanalyzer 2100, and measured again with the KAPA Library Quantification kit. A separate single-read 150-cycle Illumina NextSeq 550 flow cell was used to sequence each immunoSEQ 96-well plate. In the source study's methods: Because only junctional sequences without quality scores were contained in the immunoSEQ output, filtering matching that applied to full-length reads could not be performed. Sequences were annotated with PyIR, a Python wrapper for IgBLAST v1.9, using IMGT germline references to assign V/J genes and CDR3. Reads with weak V/J assignments (E-value above 1e-6), missing CDR3, stop codons, out-of-frame junctions, or ambiguous translated residues were removed. A V3J clonotype was defined by an identical inferred V gene, J gene, and CDR3 amino acid sequence. The percentage overlap between two repertoires was calculated by dividing the number of shared unique clonotypes by the size of the smaller repertoire. Repertoire richness was assessed with RTK rarefaction, the Chao1 estimator, and Recon v2.1 estimates of unobserved clonotypes. For all TCRbeta clonotypes obtained by the gDNA method from several donors, generation probabilities were computed with OLGA. TCRdb retrieved this table from immuneACCESS and kept in-frame rearrangements only. Not all clones are present; in checked studies, unresolved V genes account for under half, and no reason is known for the remainder. V and J calls plus clone size are reproduced from that table; the DNA served to infer D and trimming. The sample includes about 2.2 million clones, with around 93% observed a single time. The ten largest clones capture roughly 1.7% of the sample.

CD8 naive samples were CD45RO-negative cells positively selected for CCR7, giving a CD45RA+CCR7+ population that excluded TemRA cells. The donors were healthy, HIV-negative adults with no recently reported acute infections or vaccinations. Only Caucasian adults living in Nashville, Tennessee, USA were represented among the donors. Blood was collected by leukapheresis, and PBMCs were isolated by Ficoll-Histopaque density gradient centrifugation and then cryopreserved in liquid nitrogen vapor phase. Analytical flow cytometry was used to check the purity and quantity of each magnetically sorted T cell population. Genomic DNA was isolated from every sorted fraction and measured by UV absorbance on a Nanodrop 2000c. Study-wide conclusions, independent of this receptor: Incomplete sequencing was indicated by rarefaction of sorted-subset datasets, despite the large sequencing depth. Sampling was restricted to blood, and TCR repertoires in tissues likely differ from the TCR repertoires found in blood. Naive subsets generally had larger estimated clonotype richness than memory subsets did. When a handful of donors were compared, the shared fraction of clonotypes was 5% to 6.5% for naive CD4, 3.5% to 4% for naive CD8, roughly 2.5% for memory CD4, and around 0.37% for memory CD8. Pairwise subsampling led to the expectation that sequencing depth would affect the degree of clonotype sharing among donors. The genetic and exposure-history diversity represented was limited by the small number of donors. Compared with non-shared clonotypes, clonotypes shared by all four sorted-subset donors had higher generation probabilities.

Sample: naive CD8+ T cells from PBMCs. Interpreted using the paper, the cell subset or site label stands for: CD45RA+CCR7+. Recombination linked TRBV4-1 to TRBJ2-7, with no D gene named confidently. The origin of this receptor is a man in his late teens or twenties in good health. Some clones in this sample may be carry-over from other donors' samples. In nucleotides, the sequence is TGCGCCAGCAGCCAAGGGACCTACCTCGAGCAGTACTTC. Translation gives CASSQGTYLEQYF.